What follows describes a single T cell receptor (beta chain). The data were produced by immunoSEQ multiplex PCR, yet TCRdb's version contains in-frame clones alone and is incomplete. The table includes some 52,000 clones, around 92% detected once. These data are taken from a study of T cell changes during pregnancy in multiple sclerosis. The receptor comes from a female donor with multiple sclerosis, enrolled in a pregnancy study. The source material was CD4+ T cells from peripheral blood mononuclear cells, sampled in the third trimester of pregnancy.

DNA for the CDR3: TGCGCCAGCAGCTTGACTAGCGTTACGGGGAATGAGCAGTTCTTC. It specifies CASSLTSVTGNEQFF. The J gene is TRBJ2-1, the V gene TRBV5-1; 7 nucleotides match TRBD2. The CDR3 has 15 residues. Losses at the gene ends were 1 base for V and 7 bases for J; bases not matched to a gene: 8. Per germline, CDR1 SGHRS and CDR2 YFSETQ.